This TCR beta chain was obtained from a study of cytomegalovirus exposure and HLA in healthy donors. Researchers ran the PCR with 60 Vbeta and 13 Jbeta primers. TCRdb keeps only in-frame clones here, not all; method: immunoSEQ multiplex PCR. The data show roughly 130,000 clones, around 79% seen once. Trimming took off 5 bases at V and 1 base at J, with 6 bases between the two ends. This CDR3 contains 13 residues. The V gene's germline CDR1 is SEHNR and CDR2 FQNEAQ (reference sequence). The chain is built from TRBV7-9 and TRBJ1-3; D not certain. This receptor was obtained from a female donor in good health and CMV-seronegative. The specimen sequenced was PBMCs. The CDR3 region is CASSPQSGNTIYF. CDR3 DNA sequence: TGTGCCAGCAGCCCACAGTCTGGAAACACCATATATTTT. Full variable domain (rest looked up from reference TRBV7-9 and TRBJ1-3): DTGVSQNPRHKITKRGQNVTFRCDPISEHNRLYWYRQTLGQGPEFLTYFQNEAQLEKSRLLSDRFSAERPKGSFSTLEIQRTEQGDSAMYLCASSPQSGNTIYFGEGSWLTVV.